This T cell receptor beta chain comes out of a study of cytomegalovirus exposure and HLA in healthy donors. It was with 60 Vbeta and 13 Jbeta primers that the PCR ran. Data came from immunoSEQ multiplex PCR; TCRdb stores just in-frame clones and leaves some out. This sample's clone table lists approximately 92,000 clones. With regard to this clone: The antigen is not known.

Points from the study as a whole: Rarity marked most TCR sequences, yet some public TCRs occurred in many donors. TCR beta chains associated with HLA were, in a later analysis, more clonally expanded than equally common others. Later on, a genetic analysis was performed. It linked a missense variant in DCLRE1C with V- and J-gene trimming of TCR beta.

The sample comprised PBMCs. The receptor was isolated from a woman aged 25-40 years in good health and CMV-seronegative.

The CDR3 coding sequence is TGTGCCACCAGCAGAGTTTTGGGGGAGGGAAGTCAGCCCCAGCATTTT. It yields the protein CATSRVLGEGSQPQHF. The rearrangement joins TRBV15 to TRBJ1-5, with D tentatively TRBD1 (5 bases). CDR1 and CDR2 from the germline V gene are LNHNV and YYDKDF (reference sequence). V dropped 1 base and J dropped 6 bases, with 16 bases sitting between them. This CDR3 contains 16 residues.